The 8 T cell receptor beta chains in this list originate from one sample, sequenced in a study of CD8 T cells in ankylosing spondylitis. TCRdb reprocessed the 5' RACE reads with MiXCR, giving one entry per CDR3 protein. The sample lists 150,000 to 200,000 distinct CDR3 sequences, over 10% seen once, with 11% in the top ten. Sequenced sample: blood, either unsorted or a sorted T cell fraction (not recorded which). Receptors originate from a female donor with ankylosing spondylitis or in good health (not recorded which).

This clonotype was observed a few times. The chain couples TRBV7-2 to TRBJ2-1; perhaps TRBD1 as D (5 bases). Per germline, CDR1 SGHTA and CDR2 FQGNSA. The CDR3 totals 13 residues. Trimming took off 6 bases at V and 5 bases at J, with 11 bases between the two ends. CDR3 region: CASRPGWDNEQFF. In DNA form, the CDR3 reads TGTGCCAGCAGACCAGGGTGGGACAATGAGCAGTTCTTC.

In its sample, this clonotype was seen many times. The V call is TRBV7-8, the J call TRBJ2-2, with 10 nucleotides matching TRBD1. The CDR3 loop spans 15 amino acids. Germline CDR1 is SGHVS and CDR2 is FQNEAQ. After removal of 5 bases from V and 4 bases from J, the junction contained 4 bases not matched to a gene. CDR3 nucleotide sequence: TGTGCCAGCAGCGTAAGGACAGGGGGCACCGGGGAGCTGTTTTTT. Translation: CASSVRTGGTGELFF.

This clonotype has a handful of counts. The CDR3 loop is CASSLPRNTPYGYTF. For the CDR3, the DNA is TGTGCCAGCAGCTTGCCGAGGAATACACCGTATGGCTACACCTTC. The chain employs TRBV5-5 and TRBJ1-2; D is ambiguous. The length of the CDR3 is 15 residues. CDR1 is SGHKS and CDR2 is YYEKEE in the germline V gene (reference sequence). The V and J ends lost 1 base and 5 bases respectively, with 15 bases between them.

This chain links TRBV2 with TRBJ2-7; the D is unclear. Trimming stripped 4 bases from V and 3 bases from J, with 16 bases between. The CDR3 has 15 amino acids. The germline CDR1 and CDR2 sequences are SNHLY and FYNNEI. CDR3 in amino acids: CASSADGRAFYEQYF. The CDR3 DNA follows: TGTGCCAGCAGTGCTGACGGACGGGCCTTCTACGAGCAGTACTTC.

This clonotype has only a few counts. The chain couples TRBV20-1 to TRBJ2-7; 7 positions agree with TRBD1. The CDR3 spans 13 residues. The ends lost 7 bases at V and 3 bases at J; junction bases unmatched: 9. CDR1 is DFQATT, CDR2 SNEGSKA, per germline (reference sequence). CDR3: CSGRGQADYEQYF. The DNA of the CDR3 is TGCAGTGGTCGAGGACAGGCAGACTACGAGCAGTACTTC.

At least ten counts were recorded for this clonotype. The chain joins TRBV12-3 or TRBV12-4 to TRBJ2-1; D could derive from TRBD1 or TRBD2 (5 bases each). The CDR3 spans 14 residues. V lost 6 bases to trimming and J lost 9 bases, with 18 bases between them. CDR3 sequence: CASRPSGTGSEQFF. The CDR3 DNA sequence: TGTGCCAGCAGGCCATCAGGGACGGGCAGTGAGCAGTTCTTC.

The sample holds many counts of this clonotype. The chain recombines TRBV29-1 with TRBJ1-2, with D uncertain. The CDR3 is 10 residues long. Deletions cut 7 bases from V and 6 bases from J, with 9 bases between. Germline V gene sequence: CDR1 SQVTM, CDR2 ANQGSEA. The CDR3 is CSASLDGYTF. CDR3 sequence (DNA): TGCAGCGCGTCACTTGATGGCTACACCTTC.

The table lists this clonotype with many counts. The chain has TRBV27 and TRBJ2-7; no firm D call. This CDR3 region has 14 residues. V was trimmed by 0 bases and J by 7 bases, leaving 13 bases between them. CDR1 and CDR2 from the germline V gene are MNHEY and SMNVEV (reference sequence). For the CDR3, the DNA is TGTGCCAGCAGTTTATCGAATGTCCGCTTGGAGCAGTACTTC. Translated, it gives CASSLSNVRLEQYF.